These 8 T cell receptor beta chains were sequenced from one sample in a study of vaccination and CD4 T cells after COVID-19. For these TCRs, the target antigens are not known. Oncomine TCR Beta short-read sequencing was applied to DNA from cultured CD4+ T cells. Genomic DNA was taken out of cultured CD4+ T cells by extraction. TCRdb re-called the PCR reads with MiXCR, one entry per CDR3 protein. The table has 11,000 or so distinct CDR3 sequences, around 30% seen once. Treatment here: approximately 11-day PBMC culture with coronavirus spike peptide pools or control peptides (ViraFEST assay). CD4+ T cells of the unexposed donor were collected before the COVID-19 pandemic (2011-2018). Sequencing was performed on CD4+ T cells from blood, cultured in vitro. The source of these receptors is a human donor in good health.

The CDR3 is CASSIIQRQGGVNEQFF. CDR3 DNA: TGTGCCAGTAGTATCATCCAACGACAGGGGGGGGTCAATGAGCAGTTCTTC. This chain connects TRBV19 to TRBJ2-1, with TRBD1 matching 9 bases. Per germline, CDR1 LNHDA and CDR2 SQIVND (reference sequence). The CDR3 extends over 17 amino acids. The V and J ends lost 3 bases and 6 bases, in that order; junction bases with no gene match: 12.

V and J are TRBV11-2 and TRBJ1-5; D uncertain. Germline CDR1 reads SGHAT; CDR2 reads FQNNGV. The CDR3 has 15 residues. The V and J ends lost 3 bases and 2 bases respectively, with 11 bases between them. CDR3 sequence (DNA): TGTGCCAGCAGCTTGTCGTCCCCCGGCAATCAGCCCCAGCATTTT. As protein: CASSLSSPGNQPQHF.

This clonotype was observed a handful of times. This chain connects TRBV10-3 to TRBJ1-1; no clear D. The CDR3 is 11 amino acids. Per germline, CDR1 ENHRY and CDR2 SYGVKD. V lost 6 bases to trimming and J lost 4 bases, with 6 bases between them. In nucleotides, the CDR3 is TGTGCCATCAGGAAGAGCACTGAAGCTTTCTTT. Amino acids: CAIRKSTEAFF.

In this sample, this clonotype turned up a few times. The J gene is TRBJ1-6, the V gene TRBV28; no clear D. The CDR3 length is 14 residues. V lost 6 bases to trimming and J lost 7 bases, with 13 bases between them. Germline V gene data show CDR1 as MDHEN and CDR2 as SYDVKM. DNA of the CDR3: TGTGCCAGCAGCCCCGGCCTTCGGAATTCACCCCTCCACTTT. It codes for CASSPGLRNSPLHF.

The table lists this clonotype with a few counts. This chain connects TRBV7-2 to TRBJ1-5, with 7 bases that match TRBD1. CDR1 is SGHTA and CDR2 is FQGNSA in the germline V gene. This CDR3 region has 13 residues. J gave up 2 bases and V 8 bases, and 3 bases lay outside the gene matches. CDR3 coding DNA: TGTGCCAGCGCCGACAGGGGCAATCAGCCCCAGCATTTT. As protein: CASADRGNQPQHF.

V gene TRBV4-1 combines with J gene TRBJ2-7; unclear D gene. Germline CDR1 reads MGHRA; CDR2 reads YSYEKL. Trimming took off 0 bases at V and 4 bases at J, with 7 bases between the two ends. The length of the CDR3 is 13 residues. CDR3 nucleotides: TGCGCCAGCAGCCAAGATGGAATATACGAGCAGTACTTC. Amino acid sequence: CASSQDGIYEQYF.

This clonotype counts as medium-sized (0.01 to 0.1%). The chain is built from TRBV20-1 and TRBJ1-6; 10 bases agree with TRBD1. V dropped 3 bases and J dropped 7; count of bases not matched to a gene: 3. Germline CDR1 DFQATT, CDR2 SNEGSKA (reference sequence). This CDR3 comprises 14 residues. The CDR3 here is CSASSGQGNSPLHF. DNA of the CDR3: TGCAGTGCTAGCTCGGGACAGGGGAATTCACCCCTCCACTTT.

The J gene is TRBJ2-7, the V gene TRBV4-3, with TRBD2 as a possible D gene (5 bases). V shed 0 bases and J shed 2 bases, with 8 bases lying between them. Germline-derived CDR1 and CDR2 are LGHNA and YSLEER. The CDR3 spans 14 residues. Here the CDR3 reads CASSQDWGAYEQYF. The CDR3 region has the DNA TGCGCCAGCAGCCAAGATTGGGGAGCCTACGAGCAGTACTTC.